The clone carrying this TCR beta chain was seen only a few times. CDR1 and CDR2 (germline): SGHTA, FQGNSA. The CDR3 sequence is 15 residues long. The V end lost 0 bases, the J end lost 0 bases, and 5 bases lay between the germline ends. Time point reported: patch test 1, 2 weeks after DPC sensitization. Treatment specified: therapeutic diphenylcyclopropenone sensitization with weekly scalp DPC. The sample is drawn from a study of human T cells and chemical hapten exposure. Study summary: Minor pooled library volume differences mainly drove per-sample TCR yield variation.

MiXCR, run by TCRdb on the RACE reads, gives a single entry per CDR3 protein. The data contain 150,000 to 200,000 distinct CDR3 sequences, approximately 14% of them singletons. The chain uses TRBV7-2 and TRBJ1-4; D not resolved. This receptor was identified in a woman in her twenties or thirties with alopecia areata. Some clones in this sample may be carry-over from other donors' samples. The specimen comprised whole blood, sampled in connection with sensitization to the hapten diphenylcyclopropenone (DPC). In nucleotides, the CDR3 is TGTGCCAGCAGCTTAGCCGAAGCAACTAATGAAAAACTGTTTTTT. Amino acid sequence: CASSLAEATNEKLFF.